These 24 T cell receptor beta chains share one sample of origin, sequenced in a study of molecular identifiers for immune sequencing clone quantification. TCRdb reanalysed the PCR reads using MiXCR and keeps one entry per CDR3 protein. The sample includes 400,000 to 600,000 distinct CDR3 sequences, 25% of them seen just once. The sequenced material came from naive CD8+ T cells from blood, with Jurkat cell RNA spiked in. Described subset: FACS-sorted CD8+CD4-CCR7+CD45RA+ naive T cells. The receptor source for this set is a human donor in good health. Some libraries in this study had Jurkat cell RNA spiked in.

The V call is TRBV27, the J call TRBJ2-1; D possibly corresponds to TRBD1 (6 bases). The CDR3 is made up of 12 amino acids. Germline CDR1 and CDR2: MNHEY and SMNVEV (reference sequence). Trimming took 5 bases from V and 7 from J, leaving 9 bases between them. The CDR3 is CASSIRGNEQFF. CDR3 DNA: TGTGCCAGCAGTATTAGGGGGAATGAGCAGTTCTTC.

The chain combines TRBV19 with TRBJ1-1; D perhaps matches TRBD1 (6 bases). The CDR3 is 14 residues long. Germline CDR1 is LNHDA and CDR2 is SQIVND (reference sequence). V lost 4 bases, J lost 2 bases, and 11 bases lay in between. CDR3 coding DNA: TGTGCCAGTAGTAATATCGGGGGCAACACTGAAGCTTTCTTT. Its protein is CASSNIGGNTEAFF.

This chain joins TRBV6-5 and TRBJ2-1, with a possible D match to TRBD2 (5 bases). Germline CDR1 MNHEY, CDR2 SVGAGI. This CDR3 region has 15 residues. V was clipped by 3 bases and J by 6 bases, with 15 bases between them. CDR3 in DNA: TGTGCCAGCAGTTATTCACTAGGGCCTCCCAATGAGCAGTTCTTC. This translates into CASSYSLGPPNEQFF.

V gene TRBV20-1 combines with J gene TRBJ2-7; TRBD2 matches at 7 bases. Trimming took 0 bases from V and 3 from J; bases not matched to a gene: 8. The CDR3 totals 15 residues. CDR1 is DFQATT, CDR2 SNEGSKA, per germline (reference sequence). Here the CDR3 DNA reads TGCAGTGCTAGAGAGTTTGCGGGAGTGAACTACGAGCAGTACTTC. Protein sequence: CSAREFAGVNYEQYF.

This clonotype was observed a few times. In nucleotides, the CDR3 is TGTGCCAGCAGTTACTGGGGGACTAGCACAGATACGCAGTATTTT. The encoded protein is CASSYWGTSTDTQYF. J is TRBJ2-3 and V is TRBV6-2 or TRBV6-3, with D maybe TRBD2 (6 bases). The CDR3 runs to 15 residues. V was shortened by 1 base and J by 0 bases, with 8 bases between the two germline ends. CDR1 MNHEY and CDR2 SVGEGT come from the germline V gene.

This chain joins TRBV7-9 and TRBJ2-3; the match to TRBD1 covers 8 bases. From germline, CDR1 is SEHNR and CDR2 FQNEAQ (reference sequence). Trimming removed 0 bases from V and 0 bases from J; junction bases left unmatched: 5. This CDR3 has 17 amino acids. The CDR3 nucleotides are TGTGCCAGCAGCTTAGCGGCCGGACAGGGTAGCACAGATACGCAGTATTTT. It specifies CASSLAAGQGSTDTQYF.

A remark on this clonotype: A much larger clone is a single base away; this may be a read error. V is TRBV28 and J is TRBJ1-6; a possible D gene is TRBD1 (5 bases). The germline V gene encodes CDR1 MDHEN and CDR2 SYDVKM. This CDR3 contains 12 residues. V lost 4 bases, J lost 14 bases, and 12 bases lay in between. The CDR3 reads CASSSPPGSLHF. Here the CDR3 DNA reads TGTGCCAGCAGTTCCCCCCCAGGGTCCCTCCACTTT.

The chain couples TRBV5-4 to TRBJ2-2; a weak D match, TRBD1 (5 bases). Germline CDR1 is SGHNT and CDR2 is YYREEE (reference sequence). This CDR3 has 12 residues. V lost 7 bases and J lost 4, with 8 bases in between. CDR3: CASLGRTGELFF. CDR3 nucleotide sequence: TGTGCCAGCCTGGGGCGCACCGGGGAGCTGTTTTTT.

This chain connects TRBV27 to TRBJ2-3; a possible D gene is TRBD2 (6 bases). V lost 0 bases and J 1 base, leaving 11 bases between the germline ends. Germline CDR1 reads MNHEY; CDR2 reads SMNVEV (reference sequence). CDR3 length: 16 amino acids. CDR3 sequence: CASSLSWASGTDTQYF. The CDR3 bases are TGTGCCAGCAGTTTATCCTGGGCTAGCGGCACAGATACGCAGTATTTT.

Only a few counts were recorded for this clonotype. The rearrangement joins TRBV28 to TRBJ2-2, with D uncertain. The V gene's germline CDR1 is MDHEN and CDR2 SYDVKM. The CDR3 has 14 amino acids. V dropped 3 bases and J dropped 4 bases, with 9 bases sitting between them. CDR3 protein: CASSFYKATGELFF. CDR3 in DNA: TGTGCCAGCAGTTTCTACAAGGCCACCGGGGAGCTGTTTTTT.

Concerning this clonotype itself: The junction shows a germline mismatch at one end, possibly a read error. This sequence joins TRBV5-6 and TRBJ2-7; 9 nucleotides align to TRBD2. There are 16 residues in the CDR3. Germline-derived CDR1 and CDR2 are SGHDT and YYEEEE. This CDR3 reads CASSYPLSGRSRERYF. In nucleotides, the CDR3 is TGTGCCAGCAGCTACCCACTTAGCGGGAGAAGTCGCGAGCGGTACTTC. The variable domain in full, with the rest retrieved from reference TRBV5-6 and TRBJ2-7, is DAGVTQSPTHLIKTRGQQVTLRCSPKSGHDTVSWYQQALGQGPQFIFQYYEEEERQRGNFPDRFSGHQFPNYSSELNVNALLLGDSALYLCASSYPLSGRSRERYFGPGTRLTVT.

This chain uses TRBV5-4 with TRBJ2-5, with D maybe TRBD1 (6 bases). The germline V and J ends were trimmed by 4 bases and 4 bases, with 20 bases remaining between them. Germline CDR1 is SGHNT and CDR2 is YYREEE (reference sequence). The CDR3 length is 16 residues. This CDR3 reads CASSNKYRESGETQYF. CDR3 sequence (DNA): TGTGCCAGCAGCAACAAATACAGGGAGTCGGGAGAGACCCAGTACTTC.

This clonotype was picked up a small number of times. This chain uses TRBV7-7 with TRBJ2-2, with D maybe TRBD1 (6 bases). Germline CDR1 and CDR2: SSHAT and FNYEAQ (reference sequence). Deletions cut 3 bases from V and 6 bases from J, with 23 bases between. The CDR3 is 18 amino acids. The CDR3 here is CASSFLGADPRGAGELFF. In DNA form, the CDR3 reads TGTGCCAGCAGCTTCCTGGGGGCTGACCCCCGAGGGGCCGGGGAGCTGTTTTTT.

With regard to this clonotype: A read error may account for a junction end that differs from germline. The chain joins TRBV6-2 or TRBV6-3 to TRBJ2-1; 7 bases align to TRBD1. The germline V gene encodes CDR1 MNHEY and CDR2 SVGEGT. The CDR3 contains 11 residues. The CDR3 protein is CASSKGTDELF. The CDR3 DNA follows: TGTGCCAGCAGTAAGGGGACAGATGAGCTCTTC.

V usage is TRBV11-3 and J usage is TRBJ2-2; D unclear. Per the germline V gene, CDR1 is SGHNT and CDR2 is YENEEA. The ends were cut back, 0 bases at V and 7 bases at J, with 18 bases in the middle. This CDR3 spans 17 amino acids. The CDR3 DNA reads as TGTGCCAGCAGCTTAGAGCCCCGTGGTTTCCCACACGGGGAGCTGTTTTTT. As protein: CASSLEPRGFPHGELFF.

The chain recombines TRBV6-4 with TRBJ1-6; D not resolved. The germline V gene encodes CDR1 MRHNA and CDR2 SNTAGT. There are 12 residues in the CDR3. Trimming cost V 0 bases and J 16 bases, with 10 bases left between them. The CDR3 sequence: CASSDSARRLHF. The DNA of the CDR3 is TGTGCCAGCAGTGACTCAGCCAGGCGACTCCACTTT.

This clonotype was counted a few times. The rearrangement uses TRBV7-8 and TRBJ2-1; tentative D call: TRBD1 (5 bases). Germline V CDR1 and CDR2: SGHVS, FQNEAQ. With 3 bases removed from V and 10 bases from J, the gap between germline ends came to 16 bases. This CDR3 is built from 14 residues. Here the CDR3 reads CASSFLRGPWEQFF. In nucleotides, the CDR3 is TGTGCCAGCAGCTTTTTAAGGGGCCCATGGGAGCAGTTCTTC.

This clonotype was seen at least ten times. The chain is built from TRBV27 and TRBJ2-4; D may match TRBD1 or TRBD2 (5 bases each). The germline V gene has CDR1 MNHEY and CDR2 SMNVEV (reference sequence). The CDR3 loop spans 14 amino acids. The V end was cut by 8 bases, the J end by 6 bases, with 17 bases between. The DNA for the CDR3 is TGTGCCAGCTCTGCCGGGGCAGGGTTAAACATTCAGTACTTC. Its translation: CASSAGAGLNIQYF.

The table lists this clonotype with many counts. This sequence joins TRBV7-2 and TRBJ2-1, with unresolved D. CDR3 length: 12 amino acids. Trimming cost V 5 bases and J 6 bases, with 8 bases left between them. CDR1 is SGHTA, CDR2 FQGNSA, per germline. Here the CDR3 reads CASSPVVNEQFF. CDR3 in DNA: TGTGCCAGCAGCCCAGTTGTCAATGAGCAGTTCTTC.

The V gene is TRBV6-1, the J gene TRBJ1-4; TRBD1 matches at 7 bases. Germline V lookup: CDR1 MNHNS, CDR2 SASEGT. Trimming cost V 0 bases and J 6 bases; bases outside gene matches: 7. This CDR3 has 16 amino acids. The CDR3 sequence: CASSEAPGQPHEKLFF. The DNA of the CDR3 is TGTGCCAGCAGTGAAGCCCCGGGACAGCCCCATGAAAAACTGTTTTTT.

This clonotype was counted between two and nine times. V and J are TRBV27 and TRBJ2-7; 8 positions match TRBD2. J lost 5 bases, V lost 3 bases, and 15 bases had no gene match. Germline V gene lookup returns CDR1 MNHEY and CDR2 SMNVEV (reference sequence). This CDR3 contains 17 residues. CDR3 residues: CASSFIIGGGTLHEQYF. As DNA, the CDR3 is TGTGCCAGCAGTTTTATTATAGGCGGGGGGACGCTTCACGAGCAGTACTTC.

A remark on this clonotype: At one of its ends the junction is not consistent with the germline gene, which may arise from a read error. J is TRBJ2-1 and V is TRBV12-3 or TRBV12-4, with 9 bases lining up with TRBD2. This CDR3 region has 12 residues. The CDR3 DNA is TGTGCCAGCAGCCACCCCGCGGGAGGGCCGTCCTTC. Its protein is CASSHPAGGPSF.

Details on this clonotype: Since a much larger clone is just one base distant, this may be a read error. The chain carries TRBV3-1 and TRBJ2-6; 8 bases fit TRBD1. Germline CDR1 reads LGHDT; CDR2 reads YNNKEL (reference sequence). Trimming cost V 1 base and J 0 bases; bases outside gene matches: 5. CDR3 length: 18 amino acids. CDR3 sequence: CASSQGTGIPSGANVLTF. The CDR3 bases are TGTGCCAGCAGCCAAGGGACAGGGATACCCTCTGGGGCCAACGTCCTGACTTTC.

About this clonotype itself: A read error may account for a junction end that differs from germline. This chain connects TRBV18 to TRBJ1-3; TRBD1 matches 10 bases. CDR3 size: 18 residues. The germline CDR1 and CDR2 sequences are KGHSH and LQKENI. CDR3 coding DNA: TGTGCCAGCTCACCAGATCCGGGACAGGGGACATTTGGAGACACCATATATTTT. This encodes CASSPDPGQGTFGDTIYF.